These T cell receptor beta chains were read from a single sample in a study of PD-1 blockade in mismatch repair-deficient tumors. Sequencing used immunoSEQ multiplex PCR; TCRdb keeps in-frame clones, though not all of them. Seen here are 13,000 to 15,000 clones, roughly 88% observed once, and the top ten hold less than 2%. Specimen: PBMCs, collected roughly 15 weeks after starting pembrolizumab. Every receptor here comes from an adult with mismatch repair-deficient cancer. Each CDR3 is given with its conserved first and last residue. A D gene is named only where the DNA matches it firmly. For some rows the clone size is stated as once, few or many, or as a class when expanded; others skip it.

d_call clone_size j_call v_call cdr3_aa cdr3_nt
. . TRBJ2-2 TRBV7-3 CASSTAGPGELFF TGTGCCAGCAGCACCGCGGGCCCCGGGGAGCTGTTTTTT
TRBD2 . TRBJ2-1 TRBV7-9 CASTGLAGGSSYNEQFF TGTGCCAGCACGGGACTAGCGGGAGGTAGCTCCTACAATGAGCAGTTCTTC
. . TRBJ1-1 TRBV18 CASSPPRGMGNTEAFF TGTGCCAGCTCACCCCCCAGGGGAATGGGAAACACTGAAGCTTTCTTT
TRBD1 . TRBJ2-2 TRBV6-5 CASRRDRDGGELFF TGTGCCAGCAGGCGGGACAGGGACGGCGGGGAGCTGTTTTTT
. few TRBJ2-7 TRBV28 CASSSPGSLGSSSYEQYF TGTGCCAGCAGTTCTCCCGGGTCCCTCGGGAGTAGTTCCTACGAGCAGTACTTC
TRBD2 . TRBJ2-1 TRBV19 CASSRMASGAKNEQFF TGTGCCAGTAGTAGAATGGCTAGCGGGGCCAAAAATGAGCAGTTCTTC
. . TRBJ2-5 TRBV5-6 CASSGGGQVFQETQYF TGTGCCAGCAGCGGGGGGGGACAGGTTTTCCAAGAGACCCAGTACTTC
TRBD1 . TRBJ2-6 TRBV5-1 CASSPRDSPIPGANVLTF TGCGCCAGCAGCCCCAGGGACAGTCCCATTCCTGGGGCCAACGTCCTGACTTTC
. . TRBJ1-5 TRBV4-1 CASRRTLESNQPQHF TGCGCCAGCAGACGGACTTTGGAAAGCAATCAGCCCCAGCATTTT
. . TRBJ2-5 TRBV5-1 CASSSETETQYF TGCGCCAGCAGCTCAGAAACGGAGACCCAGTACTTC
. . TRBJ2-3 TRBV11-2 CASSPRPTRPTDTQYF TGTGCCAGCAGCCCCCGGCCAACCAGGCCCACAGATACGCAGTATTTT
TRBD2 . TRBJ2-7 TRBV4-1 CASSQPGLAGYEQYF TGCGCCAGCAGCCAACCGGGACTAGCGGGTTACGAGCAGTACTTC
TRBD1 . TRBJ2-7 TRBV28 CASSLGLGQGSYEQYF TGTGCCAGCAGTTTAGGGCTGGGACAGGGGAGCTACGAGCAGTACTTC
. . TRBJ2-3 TRBV5-1 CASSIWRTSTDTQYF TGCGCCAGCAGCATCTGGAGGACTAGCACAGATACGCAGTATTTT
. . TRBJ1-1 TRBV13 CASSLKPGDAEAFF TGTGCCAGCAGCTTAAAGCCGGGGGACGCTGAAGCTTTCTTT
. once TRBJ1-1 TRBV28 CASTDGGETTEAFF TGTGCCAGCACCGACGGAGGGGAAACCACTGAAGCTTTCTTT
. once TRBJ2-1 TRBV20-1 CSASVSHEQFF TGCAGTGCTAGTGTAAGCCATGAGCAGTTCTTC
TRBD2 . TRBJ2-5 TRBV4-1 CASSQGYLAGGTETQYF TGCGCCAGCAGCCAGGGATACCTAGCGGGAGGGACAGAGACCCAGTACTTC
. . TRBJ1-2 TRBV28 CASSHAKIKDSFYGYTF TGTGCCAGCAGCCACGCGAAAATAAAAGACAGTTTCTATGGCTACACCTTC
TRBD2 . TRBJ2-1 TRBV7-8 CASSDRTSDYNEQFF TGTGCCAGCAGCGACCGGACTAGCGACTACAATGAGCAGTTCTTC
. . TRBJ2-5 TRBV13 CACSEAGQETQYF TGTGCCTGCTCCGAGGCGGGACAGGAGACCCAGTACTTC
TRBD2 . TRBJ2-3 TRBV9 CASSLSGKLDTQYF TGTGCCAGCAGTCTTAGCGGGAAATTAGATACGCAGTATTTT
. . TRBJ2-3 TRBV7-2 CASRNQGITQYF TGTGCCAGCAGAAACCAGGGGATAACGCAGTATTTT
TRBD2 . TRBJ2-3 TRBV7-9 CASSLRGVSGSTDTQYF TGTGCCAGCAGCTTGAGGGGGGTTAGCGGGAGTACAGATACGCAGTATTTT
TRBD2 . TRBJ2-5 TRBV5-5 CASSSGLAGVWTQYF TGTGCCAGCAGCTCCGGACTAGCGGGAGTGTGGACCCAGTACTTC
TRBD2 few TRBJ2-7 TRBV27 CASSLSSLAGSYEQYF TGTGCCAGCAGTTTATCGAGTCTAGCGGGATCCTACGAGCAGTACTTC
TRBD2 few TRBJ2-7 TRBV7-2 CASSLLAGGPYYEQYF TGTGCCAGCAGCTTACTAGCGGGAGGGCCTTATTACGAGCAGTACTTC
TRBD2 . TRBJ2-1 TRBV29-1 CSVEGLAGGPYNEQFF TGCAGCGTTGAAGGGCTAGCGGGAGGGCCCTACAATGAGCAGTTCTTC
. . TRBJ1-3 TRBV19 CASSIFPSRVEAGNTIYF TGTGCCAGTAGTATATTTCCCTCAAGAGTGGAGGCTGGAAACACCATATATTTT
. . TRBJ2-3 TRBV5-4 CASSLELATDTQYF TGTGCCAGCAGCTTAGAACTTGCGACAGATACGCAGTATTTT
. . TRBJ2-2 TRBV5-8 CASSYRTRGNTGELFF TGTGCCAGCAGCTATCGCACTCGCGGGAACACCGGGGAGCTGTTTTTT
TRBD1 . TRBJ2-2 TRBV30 CAWSSRDRVTGELFF TGTGCCTGGAGCTCAAGGGACAGGGTCACCGGGGAGCTGTTTTTT
TRBD1 . TRBJ2-4 TRBV7-6 CASSLRTGVDIQYF TGTGCCAGCAGCTTAAGGACAGGGGTGGACATTCAGTACTTC
TRBD2 . TRBJ2-3 TRBV27 CASTIAGRATDTQYF TGTGCCAGCACCATTGCCGGGAGGGCGACAGATACGCAGTATTTT
. few TRBJ2-7 TRBV30 CAWSVDNGAYEQYF TGTGCCTGGAGTGTTGACAACGGGGCCTACGAGCAGTACTTC
. . TRBJ1-1 TRBV27 CASHSIRLVNTEAFF TGTGCCAGCCATTCGATCAGGTTGGTGAACACTGAAGCTTTCTTT
TRBD2 . TRBJ2-3 TRBV29-1 CSGQTSLFTDTQYF TGCAGCGGACAGACTAGCTTATTCACAGATACGCAGTATTTT